The clone carrying this TCR beta chain was picked up one time. Primers for the PCR totalled 60 Vbeta and 13 Jbeta. Some clones are missing from TCRdb's copy, which holds only in-frame ones; the method was immunoSEQ multiplex PCR. The repertoire has 150,000 or so clones, 80% to 90% of them found once; the top ten carry about 2.1%. This specimen comes from a study of cytomegalovirus exposure and HLA in healthy donors. V lost 5 bases and J 1 base, leaving 5 bases between the germline ends. The CDR3 has 12 amino acids. Germline assignment: CDR1 LNHDA and CDR2 SQIVND (reference sequence). The chain carries TRBV19 and TRBJ1-1; unclear D gene. The receptor comes from a young woman in good health and CMV-seronegative. The material sequenced was PBMCs. The CDR3 is CASSQANTEAFF. CDR3 coding DNA: TGTGCCAGTAGTCAAGCGAACACTGAAGCTTTCTTT.